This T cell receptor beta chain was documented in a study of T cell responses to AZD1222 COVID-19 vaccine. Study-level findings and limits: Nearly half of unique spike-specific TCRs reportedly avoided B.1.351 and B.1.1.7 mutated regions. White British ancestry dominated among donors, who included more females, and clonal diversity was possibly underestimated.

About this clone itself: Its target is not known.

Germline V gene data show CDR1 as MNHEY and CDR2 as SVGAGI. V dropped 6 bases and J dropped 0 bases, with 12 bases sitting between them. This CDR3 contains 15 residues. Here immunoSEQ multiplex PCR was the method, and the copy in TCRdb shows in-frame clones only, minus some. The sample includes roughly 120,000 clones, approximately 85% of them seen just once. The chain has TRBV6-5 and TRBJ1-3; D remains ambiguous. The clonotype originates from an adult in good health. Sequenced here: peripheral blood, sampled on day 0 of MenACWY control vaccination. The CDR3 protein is CASSGGASSGNTIYF. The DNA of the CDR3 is TGTGCCAGCAGCGGAGGAGCCAGCTCTGGAAACACCATATATTTT.